This entry lists 26 T cell receptor beta chains sequenced from one sample in a study of metastatic and nonmetastatic thyroid tumors. Using MiXCR, TCRdb re-called clones from the PCR reads. The sample lists about 35,000 clones; approximately 20% were seen once. Each patient went into thyroid surgery without having received any treatment. Sequenced sample: blood. These receptors all come from a female donor with papillary thyroid cancer or a benign thyroid nodule (not recorded which). Some clones in this sample may be carry-over from other donors' samples.

This clone was recorded many times. The chain joins TRBV5-4 to TRBJ2-1, with a weak D call TRBD2 (5 bases). From germline, CDR1 is SGHNT and CDR2 YYREEE (reference sequence). The germline V and J ends were trimmed by 4 bases and 3 bases, with 11 bases remaining between them. CDR3 length: 14 residues. The CDR3 nucleotides read TGTGCCAGCAGCCCCATCGAGGGCTACAATGAGCAGTTCTTC. Protein sequence: CASSPIEGYNEQFF.

This clone was seen at least ten times. The chain employs TRBV19 and TRBJ2-2; no reliable D call. The length of the CDR3 is 13 residues. V was shortened by 5 bases and J by 6 bases, with 10 bases between the two germline ends. CDR1 is LNHDA and CDR2 is SQIVND in the germline V gene (reference sequence). The CDR3 nucleotides are TGTGCCAGTAGTGTGACTCGTTCCGGGGAGCTGTTTTTT. Translated: CASSVTRSGELFF.

V and J are TRBV6-1 and TRBJ2-7; 8 bases align to TRBD1. V trimming: 6 bases; J trimming: 4 bases; junction bases outside the gene matches: 17. The germline V gene encodes CDR1 MNHNS and CDR2 SASEGT. The CDR3 contains 17 residues. The CDR3: CASRALLDRGLHYEQYF. The CDR3 DNA reads as TGTGCCAGCAGGGCCCTCCTAGACAGGGGATTACATTACGAGCAGTACTTC.

By its share, this clone is medium-sized. The genes are TRBV27 and TRBJ2-7; 7 bases are shared with TRBD1. V lost 5 bases and J lost 0; bases outside the gene matches: 7. The germline V gene encodes CDR1 MNHEY and CDR2 SMNVEV (reference sequence). The CDR3 loop spans 15 amino acids. The CDR3 nucleotides read TGTGCCAGCAGTCCGTGGGACAGTAGCTCCTACGAGCAGTACTTC. Residues: CASSPWDSSSYEQYF.

V usage is TRBV28 and J usage is TRBJ1-5; no definite D call. The germline V and J ends were trimmed by 5 bases and 15 bases, with 17 bases remaining between them. The CDR3 has 12 residues. Germline V lookup: CDR1 MDHEN, CDR2 SYDVKM. The CDR3 sequence is CASSAMFTLRHF. The DNA for the CDR3 is TGTGCCAGCAGTGCGATGTTCACCCTGAGGCATTTT.

This clone was observed at least ten times. This chain uses TRBV11-1 with TRBJ2-3; 11 positions match TRBD2. The trim removed 5 bases at V and 1 base at J, leaving 5 bases unmatched. The CDR3 contains 16 residues. Per germline, CDR1 SGHAT and CDR2 FQDESV (reference sequence). In nucleotides, the CDR3 is TGTGCCAGCAGCGGAGGGACTAGCGGACGCACAGATACGCAGTATTTT. Translated, it gives CASSGGTSGRTDTQYF.

At least ten counts were recorded for this clone. The V and J genes are TRBV10-2 and TRBJ1-1; 11 bases are shared with TRBD1. Trimming at V came to 6 bases and at J to 3 bases, leaving 6 bases not matched to a gene. The length of the CDR3 is 15 residues. Germline CDR1 is WSHSY and CDR2 is SAAADI. CDR3 in DNA: TGCGCCAGCAGGAGGACAGGGGGCTCTCACACTGAAGCTTTCTTT. Protein product: CASRRTGGSHTEAFF.

This clone came up a few times. This chain uses TRBV10-3 with TRBJ2-1; TRBD2 aligns across 7 bases. The CDR3 loop spans 17 amino acids. V gave up 3 bases and J gave up 7 bases; unmatched junction bases: 15. CDR1 and CDR2 from the germline V gene are ENHRY and SYGVKD. CDR3 sequence: CAISDPSGGRNGNEQFF. CDR3 DNA sequence: TGTGCCATCAGTGACCCATCCGGCGGGAGAAATGGGAATGAGCAGTTCTTC.

This clone was seen repeatedly, ten times or more. The genes are TRBV5-6 and TRBJ1-2, with 9 bases lining up with TRBD1. In germline, CDR1 is SGHDT, CDR2 YYEEEE. The CDR3 is 14 residues long. The J segment lost 5 bases and the V segment lost 7 bases, leaving 9 bases of the junction unmatched. The CDR3 DNA reads TGTGCCAGCTCTCCCGGGACAGGGAAGTATGGCTACACCTTC. Translated: CASSPGTGKYGYTF.

This clone was seen a few times. This chain joins TRBV6-4 and TRBJ2-2; no definite D call. The V end was cut by 4 bases, the J end by 8 bases, with 11 bases between. The CDR3 has 13 amino acids. Per the germline V gene, CDR1 is MRHNA and CDR2 is SNTAGT. CDR3 DNA: TGTGCCAGCAGTGTTTCCTGGGGAGGGGAGCTGTTTTTT. Translation: CASSVSWGGELFF.

This clone was counted at least ten times. The gene calls are TRBV6-1 and TRBJ2-5; TRBD2 matches at 8 bases. J gave up 3 bases and V 5 bases, and 5 bases lay outside the gene matches. The CDR3 length is 14 residues. CDR1 and CDR2 from the germline V gene are MNHNS and SASEGT. This CDR3 is CASSLSGREETQYF. The CDR3 DNA follows: TGTGCCAGCAGTTTAAGCGGGAGAGAAGAGACCCAGTACTTC.

This chain links TRBV7-2 with TRBJ2-7; 8 nucleotides agree with TRBD2. Germline V CDR1 and CDR2: SGHTA, FQGNSA. The CDR3 contains 13 residues. Trimming cost V 5 bases and J 6 bases; bases outside gene matches: 6. The CDR3: CASSPGLGSEQYF. For the CDR3, the DNA is TGTGCCAGCAGCCCGGGACTAGGTTCCGAGCAGTACTTC.

There are many counts of this clone. The rearrangement joins TRBV4-3 to TRBJ2-5; 7 bases align to TRBD2. CDR1 LGHNA and CDR2 YSLEER come from the germline V gene. After removal of 0 bases from V and 2 bases from J, the junction contained 6 bases not matched to a gene. The CDR3 runs to 16 residues. CDR3 in DNA: TGCGCCAGCAGCCAAGAAGTCGGGGGGTGGCAAGAGACCCAGTACTTC. Protein sequence: CASSQEVGGWQETQYF.

This chain links TRBV24-1 with TRBJ1-1; D may be TRBD1 (5 bases). V was pared by 8 bases and J by 2 bases, with 8 bases between. The germline V gene has CDR1 KGHDR and CDR2 SFDVKD. The CDR3 is 12 residues long. This CDR3 is CATITGNTEAFF. CDR3 DNA: TGTGCCACCATCACAGGTAACACTGAAGCTTTCTTT.

This clone appeared many times. The chain links TRBV19 to TRBJ2-5, with D maybe TRBD1 (6 bases). V lost 3 bases, J lost 2 bases, and 7 bases lay in between. Germline CDR1 is LNHDA and CDR2 is SQIVND (reference sequence). CDR3 length: 13 amino acids. The DNA for the CDR3 is TGTGCCAGTAGTATGGGACAACAAGAGACCCAGTACTTC. Encoded protein: CASSMGQQETQYF.

This clone was counted many times. The chain links TRBV6-1 to TRBJ1-6, with 8 bases matching TRBD1. The V and J ends lost 6 bases and 9 bases, in that order; junction bases with no gene match: 7. CDR1 and CDR2 (germline): MNHNS, SASEGT. The CDR3 contains 14 residues. The CDR3 reads CASRAGTGSSPLHF. CDR3 coding DNA: TGTGCCAGCAGGGCCGGGACAGGTAGTTCACCCCTCCACTTT.

The J gene is TRBJ2-2, the V gene TRBV19; D not resolved. CDR3 length: 14 amino acids. Germline lookup yields CDR1 LNHDA and CDR2 SQIVND (reference sequence). Trimming stripped 0 bases from V and 4 bases from J, with 6 bases between. The CDR3 DNA is TGTGCCAGTAGTATAGAACCTACCACCGGGGAGCTGTTTTTT. It specifies CASSIEPTTGELFF.

This clone was picked up many times. CDR3 in amino acids: CAISESGQGAYNEQFF. In DNA form, the CDR3 reads TGTGCCATCAGTGAGTCAGGACAGGGAGCTTACAATGAGCAGTTCTTC. This chain connects TRBV10-3 to TRBJ2-1; TRBD1 matches 8 bases. CDR1 and CDR2 from the germline V gene are ENHRY and SYGVKD. V lost 0 bases and J lost 4; bases outside the gene matches: 5. There are 16 residues in the CDR3.

This clone was counted only a few times. This rearrangement joins TRBV6-2 or TRBV6-3 to TRBJ2-7; D is unclear. Trimming removed 6 bases at V and 1 base at J, with 13 bases between. The CDR3 sequence is 14 residues long. Germline V gene sequence: CDR1 MNHEY, CDR2 SVGEGT. The CDR3: CASSRFAGSYEQYF. In DNA form, the CDR3 reads TGTGCCAGCAGCCGATTCGCTGGGTCCTACGAGCAGTACTTC.

This clone was counted many times. This same CDR3 is encoded by further DNA sequences in the sample. This chain joins TRBV19 and TRBJ2-1; 9 bases align to TRBD2. CDR3 size: 15 residues. CDR1 LNHDA and CDR2 SQIVND come from the germline V gene (reference sequence). The trim removed 7 bases at V and 5 bases at J, leaving 9 bases unmatched. CDR3 coding DNA: TGTGCCAGTACCCATCGGCGGGAGGGCCACAATGAGCAGTTCTTC. Translating gives CASTHRREGHNEQFF. The full variable domain, completed using reference TRBV19 and TRBJ2-1, is DGGITQSPKYLFRKEGQNVTLSCEQNLNHDAMYWYRQDPGQGLRLIYYSQIVNDFQKGDIAEGYSVSREKKESFPLTVTSAQKNPTAFYLCASTHRREGHNEQFFGPGTRLTVL.

This clone was observed at least ten times. The genes are TRBV9 and TRBJ1-2; D perhaps matches TRBD1 (5 bases). The CDR3 sequence is 13 residues long. The V gene's germline CDR1 is SGDLS and CDR2 YYNGEE. V lost 0 bases to trimming and J lost 7 bases, with 10 bases between them. CDR3 residues: CASSVGGTRGYTF. The CDR3 DNA follows: TGTGCCAGCAGCGTAGGAGGGACGCGTGGCTACACCTTC.

This clone was found a few times. J is TRBJ2-7 and V is TRBV25-1, with 11 nucleotides matching TRBD1. The J segment lost 4 bases and the V segment lost 5 bases, leaving 7 bases of the junction unmatched. There are 15 residues in the CDR3. Looked up from germline, CDR1 is MGHDK and CDR2 is SYGVNS. The CDR3 nucleotides read TGTGCCAGCAGTTCCCCCGGACAGGGGGCTTACGAGCAGTACTTC. Amino acids: CASSSPGQGAYEQYF.

In its sample, this clone was seen a few times. Since a much larger clone is just one base distant, this may be a read error. The chain combines TRBV10-3 with TRBJ2-6, with 13 bases matching TRBD2. This CDR3 has 18 residues. V trimming: 4 bases; J trimming: 3 bases; junction bases outside the gene matches: 6. The germline V gene encodes CDR1 ENHRY and CDR2 SYGVKD. Here the CDR3 reads CAISGGTSGVVGANVLTF. The CDR3 nucleotides read TGTGCCATCAGTGGTGGGACTAGCGGGGTGGTTGGGGCCAACGTCCTGACTTTC.

For this clone: An end of the junction does not agree with germline; a read error may underlie this. CDR3 region: CASSDIVGLGEKYF. CDR3 nucleotide sequence: TGTGCCAGCAGCGACATCGTGGGCCTTGGCGAGAAGTACTTC. This chain joins TRBV7-9 and TRBJ2-7; D remains unclear. The CDR3 is 14 residues long. From germline, CDR1 is SEHNR and CDR2 FQNEAQ (reference sequence).

This clone was observed many times. The rearrangement links TRBV4-1 to TRBJ2-3, with 8 nucleotides matching TRBD2. The junction had 10 bases not matched to a gene; V was cut back by 9 bases and J by 5 bases. CDR3 length: 14 residues. Germline lookup yields CDR1 MGHRA and CDR2 YSYEKL. In DNA, the CDR3 is TGCGCCAGTACCTTAGCGGGGAGTGGAGATACGCAGTATTTT. Its translation: CASTLAGSGDTQYF.

The sample holds many counts of this clone. The chain combines TRBV19 with TRBJ2-3; no firm D call. Germline CDR1 and CDR2: LNHDA and SQIVND (reference sequence). Trimming left V 5 bases short and J 6 bases short, with 12 bases between. The CDR3 loop spans 13 amino acids. CDR3 sequence reads: CASSHPGVDTQYF. CDR3 in DNA: TGTGCCAGTAGTCATCCGGGCGTGGATACGCAGTATTTT.